Here is one TCR beta chain with its context. The J segment lost 4 bases and the V segment lost 6 bases, leaving 8 bases of the junction unmatched. Per the germline V gene, CDR1 is KGHSH and CDR2 is LQKENI. The CDR3 extends over 15 amino acids. The sample originates from a study of CD8 T cells in Susac syndrome. The CD8+ and CD4+ T cells were isolated magnetically using a negative isolation approach, whereas the TEMRA cells were enriched by FACS. With random hexamers, reverse transcription was performed on about 0.5 to 1 ug of RNA. TCRdb ran MiXCR on the immunoSEQ multiplex PCR reads and lists one entry per CDR3 protein. This sample yields about 200,000 distinct CDR3 sequences, of which 85% to 95% are seen a single time; less than 0.11% belongs to the top ten.

The rearrangement links TRBV18 to TRBJ2-2; 7 positions agree with TRBD2. The sequence came from a human donor in good health. The sequenced sample consisted of CD4+ T cells from PBMCs. CDR3 DNA: TGTGCCAGCTCCCTAGCGGCTGGCGGCACCGGGGAGCTGTTTTTT. Its translation: CASSLAAGGTGELFF.